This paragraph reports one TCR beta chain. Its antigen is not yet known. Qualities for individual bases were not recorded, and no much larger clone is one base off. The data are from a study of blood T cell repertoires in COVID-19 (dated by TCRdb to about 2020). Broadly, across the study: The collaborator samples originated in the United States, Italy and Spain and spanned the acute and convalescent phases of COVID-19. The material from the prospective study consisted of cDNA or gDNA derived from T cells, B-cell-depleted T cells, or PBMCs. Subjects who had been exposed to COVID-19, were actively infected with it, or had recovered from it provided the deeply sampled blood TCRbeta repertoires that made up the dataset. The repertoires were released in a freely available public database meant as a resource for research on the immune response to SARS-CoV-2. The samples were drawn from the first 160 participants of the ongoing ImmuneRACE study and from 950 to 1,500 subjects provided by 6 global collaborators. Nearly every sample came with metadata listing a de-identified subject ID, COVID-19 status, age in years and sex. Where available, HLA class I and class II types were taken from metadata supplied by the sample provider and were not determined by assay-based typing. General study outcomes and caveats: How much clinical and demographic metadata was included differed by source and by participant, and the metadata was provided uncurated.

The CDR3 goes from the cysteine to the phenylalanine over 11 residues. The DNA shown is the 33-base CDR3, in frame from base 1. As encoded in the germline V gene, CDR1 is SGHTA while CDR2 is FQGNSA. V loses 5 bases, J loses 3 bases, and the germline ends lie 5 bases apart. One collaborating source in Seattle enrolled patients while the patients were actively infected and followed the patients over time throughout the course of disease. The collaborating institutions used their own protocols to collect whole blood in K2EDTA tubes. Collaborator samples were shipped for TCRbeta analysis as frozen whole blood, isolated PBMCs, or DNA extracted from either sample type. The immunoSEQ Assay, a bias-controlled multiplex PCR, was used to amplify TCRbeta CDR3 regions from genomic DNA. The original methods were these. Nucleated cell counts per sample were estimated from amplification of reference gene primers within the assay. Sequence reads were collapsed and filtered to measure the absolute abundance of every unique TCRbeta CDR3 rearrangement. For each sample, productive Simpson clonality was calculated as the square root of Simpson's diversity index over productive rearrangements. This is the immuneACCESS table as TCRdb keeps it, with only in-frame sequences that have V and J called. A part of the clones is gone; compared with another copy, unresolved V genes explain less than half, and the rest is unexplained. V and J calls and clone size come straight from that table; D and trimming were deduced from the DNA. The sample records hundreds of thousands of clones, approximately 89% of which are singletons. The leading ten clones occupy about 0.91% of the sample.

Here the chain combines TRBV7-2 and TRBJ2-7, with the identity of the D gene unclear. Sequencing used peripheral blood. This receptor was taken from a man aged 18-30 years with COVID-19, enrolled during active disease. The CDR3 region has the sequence CASSLNYEQYF. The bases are TGTGCCAGCAGCCTAAACTACGAGCAGTACTTC.